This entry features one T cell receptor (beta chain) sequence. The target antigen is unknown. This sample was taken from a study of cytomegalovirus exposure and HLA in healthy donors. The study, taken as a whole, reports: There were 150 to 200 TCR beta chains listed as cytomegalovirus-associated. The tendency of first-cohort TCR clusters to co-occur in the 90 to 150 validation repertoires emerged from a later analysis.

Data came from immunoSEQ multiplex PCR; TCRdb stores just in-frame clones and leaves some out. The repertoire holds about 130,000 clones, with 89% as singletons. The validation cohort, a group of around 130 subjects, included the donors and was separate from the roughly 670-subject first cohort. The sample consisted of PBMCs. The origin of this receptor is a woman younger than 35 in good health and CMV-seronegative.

The DNA for the CDR3 is TGTGCCAGCAGCCTCCGGGTGGCGGAGAGCACAGATACGCAGTATTTT. Translated: CASSLRVAESTDTQYF. The rearrangement links TRBV5-4 to TRBJ2-3; D not resolved. Germline CDR1 is SGHNT and CDR2 is YYREEE (reference sequence). Deletions cut 4 bases from V and 0 bases from J, with 15 bases between. The CDR3 length is 16 residues.